This T cell receptor (beta chain) came from a study of T-cell memory formation after mild COVID-19 (dated by TCRdb to the early 2020s). In terms of the full investigation: Most TCR sequence clusters were specific to one of the two donors. Two young, previously healthy adult volunteers made up the cohort, one male and one female. In a couple of donors, T-cell clones that expanded and contracted after mild COVID-19 were tracked by sequencing TCRalpha and TCRbeta repertoires over time. Overall results and qualifications from the work: Whether the second-wave clones peaking on day 37 were SARS-CoV-2 specific was not confirmed. Clones contracting from day 15 to 85 had balanced CD4/CD8 phenotypes, while a second wave expanding from day 15 to 37 was biased towards CD4+. Contracting CD4+ clones were found mainly in CM and EM memory subsets, while CD8+ clones were enriched in EMRA. Only a couple of mild cases were covered in the study, and larger cohorts including severe cases with pre-infection samples were considered necessary. Some responding clones were detected in pre-infection memory, which suggested that pre-existing cross-reactive memory T cells had joined the SARS-CoV-2 response.

V and J lose 3 bases and 9 bases, and a span of 15 bases separates them. CDR1 and CDR2 were assigned from the germline V gene as LGHNA and YNFKEQ. From its cysteine to its phenylalanine, the CDR3 spans 13 amino acids. Just the 39-base CDR3 DNA is kept, in frame starting at base 1. Ficoll-Paque density gradient centrifugation was the method used to isolate PBMCs. These reads were obtained on an Illumina NovaSeq 6000. TCRalpha and TCRbeta cDNA libraries were constructed by 5'RACE with constant-segment primers, with sample barcodes and unique molecular identifiers being introduced. Trizol reagent was used to extract RNA from every sample. Library amplification was performed in two PCR steps, and a second sample barcode and Illumina TruSeq adapters were introduced in the second step. Libraries were sequenced on an Illumina NovaSeq with 2 x 150 bp paired-end reads. For the original study's pipeline: Demultiplexing of reads and collapsing into UMI-guided consensus sequences were performed with migec v1.2.7. Using mixcr v2.1.11, UMI consensuses were aligned to TRA and TRB V and J templates and then assembled into clonotypes. Expanded or contracted clonotypes were those called significant by both edgeR and NoisET, with noise models trained on biological replicates. edgeR calls used a false discovery rate-adjusted p below 0.01 and a log2 fold-change threshold of 1. As an exploratory analysis of dynamics, PCA with hierarchical clustering was applied to max-normalized trajectories of the 1000 most abundant clonotypes. The CD4 or CD8 phenotype of responding clones was assigned using the separately sequenced CD4+ and CD8+ repertoires. Starting from the raw public reads, TCRdb applied fastp trimming at Q25, assembled clones with MiXCR and retained in-frame beta chains. Entries are consolidated by CDR3 protein sequence, retaining the most common genes and DNA. These V and J calls derive from TCRdb rather than the authors' analysis. This sample is represented by around 300,000 distinct CDR3 sequences; about 13% of them were singletons. Together, the top ten hold about 20% of the sample.

In this sample, this clonotype turned up many times. Its antigen specificity is not known. Within one base of it there is no much larger clone, and no base qualities were kept. The chain joins TRBV4-2 to TRBJ2-7, with the D call perhaps TRBD1 or TRBD2, each one matching 7 bases. Input material: PBMCs or a T cell subset sorted from them (not recorded which). The receptor's source is a man in his late teens or twenties who had mild COVID-19 (a few samples of this study predate the infection). The sample titles of this study are shuffled in the database, so cell type and time point are left out; the donor was told from shared clones. At the DNA level, the sequence is TGTGCCAGCAGCCAGGGGACAGAGCGGGGGCAGTACTTC. Protein translation: CASSQGTERGQYF.